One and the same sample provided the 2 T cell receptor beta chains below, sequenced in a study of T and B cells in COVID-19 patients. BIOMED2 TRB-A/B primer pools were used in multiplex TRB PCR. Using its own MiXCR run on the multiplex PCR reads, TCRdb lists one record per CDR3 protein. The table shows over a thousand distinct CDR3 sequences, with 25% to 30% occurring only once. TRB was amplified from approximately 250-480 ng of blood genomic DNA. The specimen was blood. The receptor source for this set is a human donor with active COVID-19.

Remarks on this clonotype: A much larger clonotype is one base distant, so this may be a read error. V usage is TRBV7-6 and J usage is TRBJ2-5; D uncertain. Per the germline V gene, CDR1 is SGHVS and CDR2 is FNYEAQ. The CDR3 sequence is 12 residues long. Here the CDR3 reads CASSYNLQTPYF. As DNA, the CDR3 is TGTGCCAGCAGCTATAACCTTCAGACCCCGTACTTC.

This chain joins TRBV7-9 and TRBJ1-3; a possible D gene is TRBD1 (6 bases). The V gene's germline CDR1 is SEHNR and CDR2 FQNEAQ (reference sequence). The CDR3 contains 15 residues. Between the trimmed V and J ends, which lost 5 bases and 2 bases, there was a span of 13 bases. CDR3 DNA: TGTGCCAGCAGCCGGAACCCAGGGGCTGGAAACACCATATATTTT. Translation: CASSRNPGAGNTIYF.